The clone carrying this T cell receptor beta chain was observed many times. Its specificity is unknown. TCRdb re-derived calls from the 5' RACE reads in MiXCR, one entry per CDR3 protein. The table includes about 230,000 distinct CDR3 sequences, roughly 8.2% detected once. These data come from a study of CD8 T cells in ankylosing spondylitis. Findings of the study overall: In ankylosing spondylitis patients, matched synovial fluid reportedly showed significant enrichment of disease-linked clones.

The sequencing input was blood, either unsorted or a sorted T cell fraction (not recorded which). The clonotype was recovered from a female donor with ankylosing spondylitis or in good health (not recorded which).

The CDR3 bases are TGTGCCACCTCGGGGGATGAGACCCAGTACTTC. It encodes CATSGDETQYF. The chain has TRBV10-3 and TRBJ2-5; the D gene is possibly TRBD2 (6 bases). CDR3 length: 11 residues. Trimming pared 10 bases from V and 5 bases from J, leaving 11 bases between. Germline CDR1 reads ENHRY; CDR2 reads SYGVKD.